These T cell receptor beta chains were read from a single sample in a study of control samples from healthy donors and cancer patients. TCRdb's copy holds only in-frame clones and misses some; the assay was immunoSEQ multiplex PCR. The sample lists roughly 120,000 clones; around 93% were seen once. The sequencing input was PBMCs. These receptors originate from a man aged 50 to 59 with head and neck cancer. Both conserved end residues are part of each CDR3. The D gene is left open where the match is weak. Only part of the rows carry a size: once, few, many, or a class if the clone is expanded.

len: 16
v_gene: TRBV4-2
j_gene: TRBJ1-1
d_gene: NA
abundance: NA
CDR3aa: CASSQGKGRVNTEAFF
CDR3nt: TGTGCCAGCAGCCAAGGGAAAGGCAGGGTGAACACTGAAGCTTTCTTT

len: 16
v_gene: TRBV5-1
j_gene: TRBJ2-2
d_gene: NA
abundance: NA
CDR3aa: CATRNPGQANTGELFF
CDR3nt: TGCGCCACCCGGAACCCAGGGCAAGCGAACACCGGGGAGCTGTTTTTT

len: 12
v_gene: TRBV5-5
j_gene: TRBJ2-7
d_gene: NA
abundance: NA
CDR3aa: CASSLSDYEQYF
CDR3nt: TGTGCCAGCAGCTTGTCGGACTACGAGCAGTACTTC

len: 14
v_gene: TRBV9
j_gene: TRBJ2-3
d_gene: NA
abundance: NA
CDR3aa: CASSGGRYTDTQYF
CDR3nt: TGTGCCAGCAGTGGCGGGCGGTACACAGATACGCAGTATTTT

len: 15
v_gene: TRBV6-1
j_gene: TRBJ1-2
d_gene: TRBD1
abundance: NA
CDR3aa: CASSELRGRLSGYTF
CDR3nt: TGTGCCAGCAGTGAACTTAGGGGGCGCTTGAGTGGCTACACCTTC

len: 13
v_gene: TRBV14
j_gene: TRBJ2-7
d_gene: TRBD1
abundance: NA
CDR3aa: CASSRGQLLEQYF
CDR3nt: TGTGCCAGCAGCCGGGGACAGCTATTAGAGCAGTACTTC

len: 11
v_gene: TRBV28
j_gene: TRBJ1-1
d_gene: NA
abundance: once
CDR3aa: CASTLNTEAFF
CDR3nt: TGTGCCAGCACTTTGAACACTGAAGCTTTCTTT

len: 13
v_gene: TRBV11-2
j_gene: TRBJ2-7
d_gene: NA
abundance: NA
CDR3aa: CASSRQLNDEQYF
CDR3nt: TGTGCCAGCAGCCGACAGTTAAACGACGAGCAGTACTTC

len: 14
v_gene: TRBV2
j_gene: TRBJ1-1
d_gene: NA
abundance: NA
CDR3aa: CASLKAGAGTEAFF
CDR3nt: TGTGCCAGTCTTAAAGCAGGGGCAGGCACTGAAGCTTTCTTT

len: 14
v_gene: TRBV6-5
j_gene: TRBJ2-2
d_gene: NA
abundance: NA
CDR3aa: CASSYSTTAGELFF
CDR3nt: TGTGCCAGCAGTTACTCAACGACGGCCGGGGAGCTGTTTTTT

len: 14
v_gene: TRBV4-1
j_gene: TRBJ2-7
d_gene: NA
abundance: NA
CDR3aa: CASSRRTASYEQYF
CDR3nt: TGCGCCAGCAGCCGACGGACAGCCTCCTACGAGCAGTACTTC

len: 13
v_gene: TRBV10-3
j_gene: TRBJ2-5
d_gene: NA
abundance: once
CDR3aa: CAISESDEETQYF
CDR3nt: TGTGCCATCAGTGAATCGGACGAAGAGACCCAGTACTTC

len: 16
v_gene: TRBV21-1
j_gene: TRBJ2-7
d_gene: NA
abundance: NA
CDR3aa: CASSALTGAASYEQYF
CDR3nt: TGTGCCAGCAGCGCGCTGACAGGGGCGGCCTCCTACGAGCAGTACTTC

len: 15
v_gene: TRBV19
j_gene: TRBJ2-2
d_gene: NA
abundance: NA
CDR3aa: CASNPRHGGTGELFF
CDR3nt: TGTGCCAGTAACCCTAGACACGGGGGCACCGGGGAGCTGTTTTTT

len: 14
v_gene: TRBV7-3
j_gene: TRBJ1-5
d_gene: NA
abundance: NA
CDR3aa: CASSLTRADQPQHF
CDR3nt: TGTGCCAGCAGCTTGACGAGGGCTGATCAGCCCCAGCATTTT

len: 15
v_gene: TRBV19
j_gene: TRBJ2-4
d_gene: NA
abundance: NA
CDR3aa: CASSTGTKSKNIQYF
CDR3nt: TGTGCCAGTAGTACGGGGACCAAAAGCAAAAACATTCAGTACTTC

len: 15
v_gene: TRBV30
j_gene: TRBJ1-3
d_gene: NA
abundance: NA
CDR3aa: CAWVQRFPIGNTIYF
CDR3nt: TGTGCCTGGGTCCAGCGGTTCCCTATCGGAAACACCATATATTTT

len: 15
v_gene: TRBV28
j_gene: TRBJ2-2
d_gene: NA
abundance: NA
CDR3aa: CASSPSDGPGGELFF
CDR3nt: TGTGCCAGCAGTCCGTCTGACGGGCCCGGTGGGGAGCTGTTTTTT

len: 12
v_gene: TRBV12-5
j_gene: TRBJ1-6
d_gene: NA
abundance: NA
CDR3aa: CASREGNSPLHF
CDR3nt: TGTGCTAGCAGGGAGGGTAATTCACCCCTCCACTTT

len: 13
v_gene: TRBV6-5
j_gene: TRBJ1-1
d_gene: TRBD1
abundance: NA
CDR3aa: CASRQGANTEAFF
CDR3nt: TGTGCCAGCAGACAGGGGGCGAACACTGAAGCTTTCTTT

len: 15
v_gene: TRBV25-1
j_gene: TRBJ1-6
d_gene: NA
abundance: NA
CDR3aa: CASSEPDKDASPLHF
CDR3nt: TGTGCCAGCAGTGAACCGGATAAGGACGCGTCACCCCTCCACTTT

len: 15
v_gene: TRBV18
j_gene: TRBJ1-1
d_gene: NA
abundance: NA
CDR3aa: CASSPPLAPSTEAFF
CDR3nt: TGTGCCAGCTCACCTCCACTGGCGCCGAGCACTGAAGCTTTCTTT

len: 14
v_gene: TRBV5-8
j_gene: TRBJ2-7
d_gene: TRBD1
abundance: NA
CDR3aa: CASSLLTGIHEQYF
CDR3nt: TGTGCCAGCAGCTTACTGACAGGGATCCACGAGCAGTACTTC

len: 18
v_gene: TRBV5-6
j_gene: TRBJ2-7
d_gene: TRBD2
abundance: NA
CDR3aa: CASSFGLAGGPGSYEQYF
CDR3nt: TGTGCCAGCAGCTTCGGACTAGCGGGGGGGCCTGGCTCCTACGAGCAGTACTTC

len: 15
v_gene: TRBV5-8
j_gene: TRBJ2-3
d_gene: NA
abundance: few
CDR3aa: CASTPEGRITDTQYF
CDR3nt: TGTGCCAGCACTCCGGAGGGGCGGATCACAGATACGCAGTATTTT

len: 14
v_gene: TRBV19
j_gene: TRBJ1-2
d_gene: NA
abundance: NA
CDR3aa: CASSMVQGIYGYTF
CDR3nt: TGTGCCAGTAGTATGGTTCAGGGGATCTATGGCTACACCTTC

len: 18
v_gene: TRBV5-8
j_gene: TRBJ1-2
d_gene: TRBD1
abundance: NA
CDR3aa: CASSLGDRGLRSNYGYTF
CDR3nt: TGTGCCAGCAGCTTGGGTGACAGGGGGCTTCGGTCTAACTATGGCTACACCTTC

len: 11
v_gene: TRBV5-1
j_gene: TRBJ2-1
d_gene: NA
abundance: NA
CDR3aa: CASTVYNEQFF
CDR3nt: TGCGCCAGCACCGTCTACAATGAGCAGTTCTTC

len: 13
v_gene: TRBV2
j_gene: TRBJ1-1
d_gene: TRBD1
abundance: NA
CDR3aa: CASALDRATEAFF
CDR3nt: TGTGCCAGCGCGTTGGACAGGGCTACTGAAGCTTTCTTT

len: 13
v_gene: TRBV3-1/TRBV3-2
j_gene: TRBJ1-1
d_gene: NA
abundance: once
CDR3aa: CASSLRENTEAFF
CDR3nt: TGTGCCAGCAGCCTCCGGGAGAACACTGAAGCTTTCTTT

len: 12
v_gene: TRBV13
j_gene: TRBJ2-3
d_gene: NA
abundance: NA
CDR3aa: CASSRRRDTQYF
CDR3nt: TGTGCCAGCAGCCGACGGCGGGATACGCAGTATTTT

len: 14
v_gene: TRBV5-3
j_gene: TRBJ2-1
d_gene: TRBD1
abundance: NA
CDR3aa: CARSCRDRANEQFF
CDR3nt: TGTGCCAGAAGCTGCCGGGACAGGGCGAATGAGCAGTTCTTC

len: 17
v_gene: TRBV2
j_gene: TRBJ2-1
d_gene: TRBD2
abundance: NA
CDR3aa: CASSLRPGTSLYNEQFF
CDR3nt: TGTGCCAGCAGCCTAAGACCCGGGACTAGCCTATACAATGAGCAGTTCTTC

len: 16
v_gene: TRBV27
j_gene: TRBJ1-2
d_gene: NA
abundance: NA
CDR3aa: CASSYSGVPTSYGYTF
CDR3nt: TGTGCCAGCAGTTATTCCGGGGTCCCTACCTCTTATGGCTACACCTTC